The entry below gives a single T cell receptor (beta chain) sequence along with its context. Antigen: not known. TCRdb reanalyzed the 5' RACE reads and collapses them to one entry per CDR3 protein, without DNA. This table holds 130,000 to 150,000 distinct CDR3 sequences. The record originates from a study of T cells expressing NK-cell markers. About the research overall: Out of eight donors sequenced, seven tested HCMV-seropositive and the remaining one seronegative. General study points: HCMV specificity of expanded NKG2C+ T cell clones remained unclear. Also leading the CD3+CD56-NKG2C+ fraction in a handful of donors were these clonotypes.

Germline V gene sequence: CDR1 GTSNPN, CDR2 SVGIG (reference sequence). The CDR3 runs to 13 residues. Sequenced input: blood T cells: a sorted CD56 or NKG2C T cell subset, CD4+ or CD8+ T cells, or bulk PBMC T cells (not recorded which). The TCR originated in a man aged 18 to 29 in good health. The chain employs TRBV30 and TRBJ2-1; TCRdb calls TRBD2, which cannot be checked without DNA. CDR3 amino acids: CAWSVTSGSFPFF.